The 32 T cell receptor beta chains below were found in one sample sequenced in a study of regulatory T cells in long-lasting Graves disease. Assembly of TCR beta libraries relied on iRepertoire HTBI primers together with Arm-PCR of CDR3 regions. TCRdb analysed the multiplex PCR reads with MiXCR anew, one entry per CDR3 protein. Seen here are about 660,000 distinct CDR3 sequences, 25% to 35% observed once, and the top ten hold about two fifths. The sample's time point: persistent/refractory GD, antithyroid drugs over 5 years with positive TRAb. After RNA was extracted from PBMCs, the TCR library was made from it. The sequences come from peripheral blood mononuclear cells (PBMCs), collected when the disease was refractory, from a patient treated with antithyroid drugs. Source of these receptors: a female donor with Graves disease.

This clonotype was counted a few times. V and J are TRBV12-3 or TRBV12-4 and TRBJ2-7; 7 nucleotides match TRBD2. V gave up 0 bases and J gave up 4 bases; unmatched junction bases: 6. The CDR3 extends over 15 amino acids. CDR3 coding DNA: TGTGCCAGCAGTTTAGCGCTGGGGGGGGGATACGAGCAGTACTTC. This encodes CASSLALGGGYEQYF.

This chain joins TRBV20-1 and TRBJ2-7, with D possibly matching TRBD1 (5 bases). The CDR3 is 13 residues long. V was trimmed by 5 bases and J by 1 base, leaving 12 bases between them. Germline V CDR1 and CDR2: DFQATT, SNEGSKA (reference sequence). This CDR3 is CSAGLQASYEQYF. As DNA, the CDR3 is TGCAGTGCTGGCCTACAGGCTTCCTACGAGCAGTACTTC.

The chain is built from TRBV6-1 and TRBJ1-2, with TRBD1 matching over 8 bases. Germline CDR1 and CDR2: MNHNS and SASEGT. The CDR3 extends over 15 amino acids. J was trimmed by 7 bases and V by 6 bases; bases with no gene match: 13. CDR3 nucleotide sequence: TGTGCCAGCAGCAAGGCCCCGGACAGGGCTTTTGGCTACACCTTC. As protein: CASSKAPDRAFGYTF.

This clonotype came up a few times. CDR3 amino acids: CACEYLMNTEAFF. In DNA form, the CDR3 reads TGTGCCTGCGAGTATCTGATGAACACTGAAGCTTTCTTT. J is TRBJ1-1 and V is TRBV30; D unresolved. This CDR3 contains 13 residues. V lost 6 bases to trimming and J lost 0 bases, with 11 bases between them. CDR1 is GTSNPN, CDR2 SVGIG, per germline (reference sequence).

The chain links TRBV29-1 to TRBJ1-2; 8 nucleotides agree with TRBD1. The V segment lost 4 bases and the J segment 6 bases; nucleotides outside the gene matches: 7. There are 13 residues in the CDR3. Germline V gives CDR1 SQVTM, CDR2 ANQGSEA. The CDR3 protein is CSVVNRGEDGYTF. CDR3 DNA: TGCAGCGTTGTGAACAGGGGGGAGGATGGCTACACCTTC. Complete variable domain (other parts from reference TRBV29-1 and TRBJ1-2): SAVISQKPSRDICQRGTSLTIQCQVDSQVTMMFWYRQQPGQSLTLIATANQGSEATYESGFVIDKFPISRPNLTFSTLTVSNMSPEDSSIYLCSVVNRGEDGYTFGSGTRLTVV.

This clonotype showed up just a few times. The J gene is TRBJ2-2, the V gene TRBV6-1; 9 positions agree with TRBD1. The ends lost 6 bases at V and 1 base at J; junction bases unmatched: 6. CDR3 size: 16 residues. The germline gives CDR1 MNHNS, CDR2 SASEGT. The CDR3: CASRFPGQGNTGELFF. CDR3 DNA: TGTGCCAGCAGGTTTCCGGGACAGGGGAACACCGGGGAGCTGTTTTTT.

The chain has TRBV6-2 or TRBV6-3 and TRBJ2-1, with 8 bases aligning to TRBD2. Germline V gives CDR1 MNHEY, CDR2 SVGEGT. V lost 4 bases, J lost 4 bases, and 3 bases stayed unmatched. This CDR3 is built from 14 residues. The CDR3 loop is CASSFTSGYNEQFF. The CDR3 DNA is TGTGCCAGCAGTTTTACTAGCGGATACAATGAGCAGTTCTTC.

The sample holds a few counts of this clonotype. The chain uses TRBV20-1 and TRBJ2-5; 11 positions match TRBD2. From germline, CDR1 is DFQATT and CDR2 SNEGSKA (reference sequence). CDR3 length equals 13 residues. The V and J ends lost 4 bases and 4 bases, in that order; junction bases with no gene match: 2. The CDR3 sequence is CSATGLAGETQYF. The CDR3 DNA reads as TGCAGTGCTACTGGACTAGCGGGAGAGACCCAGTACTTC.

This clonotype was seen at least ten times. The rearrangement joins TRBV2 to TRBJ1-6; possibly TRBD1 for D (6 bases). CDR3 length: 16 amino acids. The V gene's germline CDR1 is SNHLY and CDR2 FYNNEI. Trimming cost V 10 bases and J 8 bases, with 24 bases left between them. CDR3 loop: CATQSYKGQVDSPLHF. The DNA of the CDR3 is TGTGCCACCCAGTCTTACAAGGGACAAGTCGATTCACCCCTCCACTTT.

This clonotype was found many times. The CDR3 sequence is CASSQGPGGYTF. The DNA of the CDR3 is TGTGCCAGCAGCCAGGGGCCAGGTGGCTACACCTTC. The chain joins TRBV6-1 to TRBJ1-2; a weak D match, TRBD1 (6 bases). The CDR3 has 12 amino acids. V lost 6 bases and J lost 7, with 12 bases in between. CDR1 and CDR2 from the germline V gene are MNHNS and SASEGT.

The chain couples TRBV19 to TRBJ1-2; the match to TRBD1 covers 8 bases. The V and J ends lost 7 bases and 6 bases, in that order; junction bases with no gene match: 4. The CDR3 spans 12 residues. The germline V gene encodes CDR1 LNHDA and CDR2 SQIVND (reference sequence). The CDR3 sequence is CASTDRDHGYTF. The CDR3 region has the DNA TGTGCCAGTACGGACAGGGACCATGGCTACACCTTC.

This clonotype was found a few times. The rearrangement joins TRBV27 to TRBJ2-7; TRBD1 might be the D (6 bases). Germline V gene sequence: CDR1 MNHEY, CDR2 SMNVEV (reference sequence). Trimming took off 1 base at V and 7 bases at J, with 17 bases between the two ends. The CDR3 totals 15 residues. The CDR3 reads CASSLYTGPSWEQYF. CDR3 coding DNA: TGTGCCAGCAGTTTATATACAGGGCCCTCGTGGGAGCAGTACTTC.

The chain has TRBV19 and TRBJ1-1, with D unclear. CDR1 is LNHDA and CDR2 is SQIVND in the germline V gene (reference sequence). This CDR3 spans 16 amino acids. Trimming took 4 bases from V and 0 from J, leaving 15 bases between them. This CDR3 is CASSNGPGRMNTEAFF. The DNA of the CDR3 is TGTGCCAGTAGTAATGGCCCTGGGAGAATGAACACTGAAGCTTTCTTT.

The table lists this clonotype with a few counts. The V and J genes are TRBV2 and TRBJ1-4; D not resolved. V was clipped by 8 bases and J by 6 bases, with 7 bases between them. Germline V gene lookup returns CDR1 SNHLY and CDR2 FYNNEI. CDR3 length equals 11 residues. CDR3 sequence: CASERDEKLFF. The CDR3 DNA reads TGTGCCAGCGAACGTGATGAAAAACTGTTTTTT.

This clonotype was seen more than once but under ten times. The chain is built from TRBV3-1 and TRBJ1-2; possible D gene TRBD1, 6 bases. Trimming pared 1 base from V and 3 bases from J, leaving 15 bases between. CDR3 length equals 16 residues. From germline, CDR1 is LGHDT and CDR2 YNNKEL (reference sequence). The CDR3 sequence: CASSQALGQSYYGYTF. The CDR3 DNA is TGTGCCAGCAGCCAAGCGCTCGGACAGTCCTACTATGGCTACACCTTC.

The J gene is TRBJ1-5, the V gene TRBV10-3; D unclear. The CDR3 covers 13 residues. Germline V lookup: CDR1 ENHRY, CDR2 SYGVKD. Trimming stripped 6 bases from V and 4 bases from J, with 10 bases between. Here the CDR3 reads CAISSDPNQPQHF. The CDR3 DNA sequence: TGTGCCATCAGCTCGGACCCAAATCAGCCCCAGCATTTT.

The gene calls are TRBV18 and TRBJ1-2; D call uncertain. The germline CDR1 and CDR2 sequences are KGHSH and LQKENI. The CDR3 runs to 16 residues. Trimming removed 0 bases from V and 4 bases from J, with 15 bases in between. This CDR3 reads CASSPPDSWGPYGYTF. For the CDR3, the DNA is TGTGCCAGCTCACCACCCGATTCTTGGGGTCCCTATGGCTACACCTTC.

This clonotype was detected many times. V gene TRBV6-1 combines with J gene TRBJ1-4, with D unclear. The CDR3 sequence is 15 residues long. With 6 bases removed from V and 5 bases from J, the gap between germline ends came to 16 bases. Germline CDR1 MNHNS, CDR2 SASEGT. CDR3 sequence (DNA): TGTGCCAGCAGCGAGGAGCGGGTCACGAATGAAAAACTGTTTTTT. This encodes CASSEERVTNEKLFF.

V usage is TRBV20-1 and J usage is TRBJ2-3, with TRBD2 identical over 8 bases. The trim removed 5 bases at V and 1 base at J, leaving 8 bases unmatched. CDR3 length: 15 amino acids. Germline V gene lookup returns CDR1 DFQATT and CDR2 SNEGSKA (reference sequence). Here the CDR3 reads CSAPHLTSGTDTQYF. The CDR3 DNA reads TGCAGTGCTCCCCATTTGACTAGCGGCACAGATACGCAGTATTTT.

This clonotype was detected only a few times. This chain links TRBV19 with TRBJ1-1, with 7 bases matching TRBD1. Germline V gives CDR1 LNHDA, CDR2 SQIVND (reference sequence). V shed 6 bases and J 0 bases; nucleotides not matched to a gene: 4. The length of the CDR3 is 14 residues. The CDR3 reads CASRGGQLNTEAFF. The CDR3 DNA is TGTGCCAGTAGGGGGGGACAGCTGAACACTGAAGCTTTCTTT.

Remarks on this clonotype: A read error may produce the germline difference seen at one junction end. The V gene is TRBV7-3, the J gene TRBJ2-7; the D is unclear. Germline V CDR1 and CDR2: SGHTA, FQGTGA. The CDR3 has 15 amino acids. As DNA, the CDR3 is TGTGGCAGCAGCTTACGGGCAGGAATAGGCTACGAGCAGTACTTC. It encodes CGSSLRAGIGYEQYF.

The chain combines TRBV19 with TRBJ1-1, with 7 bases aligning to TRBD1. The J segment lost 4 bases and the V segment lost 8 bases, leaving 7 bases of the junction unmatched. Germline V CDR1 and CDR2: LNHDA, SQIVND (reference sequence). The CDR3 totals 13 residues. The CDR3 reads CASYRGVGTEAFF. The DNA for the CDR3 is TGTGCCAGTTACAGGGGCGTGGGCACTGAAGCTTTCTTT.

This clonotype occurred a few times. The chain combines TRBV11-2 with TRBJ2-1; 7 nucleotides match TRBD2. This CDR3 is 16 amino acids long. Losses at the gene ends were 5 bases for V and 0 bases for J; bases not matched to a gene: 7. Germline-derived CDR1 and CDR2 are SGHAT and FQNNGV. CDR3 amino acids: CASSRGTGGSYNEQFF. DNA for the CDR3: TGTGCCAGCAGCCGGGGGACGGGGGGCTCCTACAATGAGCAGTTCTTC.

J is TRBJ1-6 and V is TRBV30; D is undetermined. V lost 2 bases, J lost 7 bases, and 6 bases lay in between. The length of the CDR3 is 12 residues. CDR1 GTSNPN and CDR2 SVGIG come from the germline V gene (reference sequence). The CDR3 bases are TGTGCCTGGAGTAGGCGGAATTCACCCCTCCACTTT. Its protein is CAWSRRNSPLHF.

Turning to this clonotype: One end of the junction is discordant with germline, which a read error may explain. The chain is built from TRBV9 and TRBJ2-5; TRBD2 aligns across 8 bases. CDR1 and CDR2 (germline): SGDLS, YYNGEE. The CDR3 totals 13 residues. This chain's CDR3 is CASRAAGEETQCF. The CDR3, as DNA: TGTGCCAGTCGAGCAGCGGGAGAAGAGACCCAGTGCTTC.

This chain connects TRBV12-3 or TRBV12-4 to TRBJ2-1, with 7 bases lining up with TRBD2. The CDR3 runs 15 residues. The V segment lost 5 bases and the J segment 5 bases; nucleotides outside the gene matches: 9. The CDR3 DNA is TGTGCCAGCAGTCCGCAGAGCGGGGCTGACAATGAGCAGTTCTTC. Its protein is CASSPQSGADNEQFF.

This clonotype appeared a few times. The chain couples TRBV20-1 to TRBJ2-7; TRBD2 matches 7 bases. Germline-derived CDR1 and CDR2 are DFQATT and SNEGSKA (reference sequence). The trim removed 0 bases at V and 2 bases at J, leaving 7 bases unmatched. This CDR3 is 15 amino acids long. The CDR3 protein is CSARDQTSRTYEQYF. The CDR3 DNA reads TGCAGTGCTAGAGACCAGACTAGCCGAACCTACGAGCAGTACTTC.

The V call is TRBV7-9, the J call TRBJ1-4; D is unresolved. Germline lookup yields CDR1 SEHNR and CDR2 FQNEAQ (reference sequence). Deletions cut 3 bases from V and 0 bases from J, with 11 bases between. CDR3 length equals 16 residues. CDR3 in amino acids: CASSFGREATNEKLFF. The CDR3 region has the DNA TGTGCCAGCAGCTTTGGACGGGAAGCAACTAATGAAAAACTGTTTTTT.

This clonotype was picked up many times. This chain links TRBV20-1 with TRBJ1-1; no clear D gene. This CDR3 comprises 13 residues. Germline CDR1 is DFQATT and CDR2 is SNEGSKA (reference sequence). V lost 5 bases, J lost 4 bases, and 14 bases lay in between. This CDR3 is CSAPQARGTEAFF. The CDR3 bases are TGCAGTGCTCCTCAAGCCCGAGGCACTGAAGCTTTCTTT.

This clonotype was picked up a small number of times. The J gene is TRBJ1-5, the V gene TRBV5-5, with 10 bases aligning to TRBD1. The CDR3 runs 14 residues. CDR1 SGHKS and CDR2 YYEKEE come from the germline V gene (reference sequence). The V gene end was trimmed by 2 bases and the J gene end by 7 bases; junction bases not matched to a gene: 3. The CDR3 DNA follows: TGTGCCAGCAGCTTCGGGACAGGGGACCAGCCCCAGCATTTT. Amino acids: CASSFGTGDQPQHF.

This chain connects TRBV29-1 to TRBJ1-1; D remains unclear. The CDR3 totals 14 residues. Germline loops: CDR1 SQVTM, CDR2 ANQGSEA. The V end lost 3 bases, the J end lost 5 bases, and 16 bases lay between the germline ends. The CDR3: CSVDITESLTEAFF. CDR3 sequence (DNA): TGCAGCGTTGATATTACAGAAAGTTTAACTGAAGCTTTCTTT. The complete variable domain, with remaining parts taken from reference TRBV29-1 and TRBJ1-1, reads SAVISQKPSRDICQRGTSLTIQCQVDSQVTMMFWYRQQPGQSLTLIATANQGSEATYESGFVIDKFPISRPNLTFSTLTVSNMSPEDSSIYLCSVDITESLTEAFFGQGTRLTVV.

This clonotype occurred a few times. The chain employs TRBV6-1 and TRBJ2-7; 12 nucleotides align to TRBD2. CDR3 length equals 14 residues. V shed 6 bases, J shed 2 bases, and the junction held 2 bases outside the gene matches. Germline CDR1 is MNHNS and CDR2 is SASEGT. CDR3 amino acids: CASRRLAGAYEQYF. CDR3 sequence (DNA): TGTGCCAGCAGGAGACTAGCGGGGGCCTACGAGCAGTACTTC.